A selection of T cell receptor beta chains follows, all from one sample in a study of T cell responses to AZD1222 COVID-19 vaccine. Clones were read by immunoSEQ multiplex PCR, and TCRdb kept only the in-frame ones, dropping some. The sample holds 120,000 or so clones, roughly nine tenths seen once. Sequenced material: peripheral blood, taken on day 0 of AZD1222 vaccination. Source of these receptors: an adult in good health. CDR3s include the opening cysteine and the closing phenylalanine or tryptophan. The D gene is left open where the match is weak. The size field is filled for only some rows; it gives once, few, many or a size class.

j_call	clone_size	v_call	d_call	cdr3_length	cdr3_nt	cdr3_aa
TRBJ2-3	few	TRBV5-4	.	13	TGTGCCAGCAGCACTAGCAGCCCAGATACGCAGTATTTT	CASSTSSPDTQYF
TRBJ1-6	.	TRBV28	.	14	TGTGCCAGCAGCCGTACAGGGATCAGTTCACCCCTCCACTTT	CASSRTGISSPLHF
TRBJ2-3	.	TRBV28	.	16	TGTGCCAGCAGCCCATCCGGGACATACCTCACAGATACGCAGTATTTT	CASSPSGTYLTDTQYF
TRBJ1-5	.	TRBV4-3	.	18	TGCGCCAGCAGCCAAGAACGGGTGCCACATTATAGCAATCAGCCCCAGCATTTT	CASSQERVPHYSNQPQHF
TRBJ1-3	.	TRBV21-1	.	15	TGTGCCAGCAGAATTGGTTTACACGCACGAAACACCATATATTTT	CASRIGLHARNTIYF
TRBJ2-3	once	TRBV28	.	15	TGTGCCAGCAGTTCGCCTGGGGAGAATACAGATACGCAGTATTTT	CASSSPGENTDTQYF
TRBJ1-4	.	TRBV28	TRBD1	12	TGTGCCATCGGGACAGGGAGTGAAAAACTGTTTTTT	CAIGTGSEKLFF
TRBJ2-7	.	TRBV27	.	14	TGTGCCAGCTCCGCTAGTTCGGGATACTACGAGCAGTACTTC	CASSASSGYYEQYF
TRBJ2-7	.	TRBV5-6	TRBD2	16	TGTGCCAGCAGCTTGGGGCTAGCGGGTGGGGGGTACGAGCAGTACTTC	CASSLGLAGGGYEQYF
TRBJ2-6	few	TRBV2	TRBD2	17	TGTGCCAGCAGATGGGGGGAGGGGCCCCTTGGGGCCAACGTCCTGACTTTC	CASRWGEGPLGANVLTF
TRBJ1-5	.	TRBV4-1	.	16	TGCGCCAGCAGCCAAGATGGGGGTGGGGGGAATCAGCCCCAGCATTTT	CASSQDGGGGNQPQHF
TRBJ2-7	.	TRBV28	.	14	TGTGCCATCGTAGAGGGGACGGCCCCCTGGGAGCAGTACTTC	CAIVEGTAPWEQYF
TRBJ2-1	.	TRBV10-1	.	16	TGCGCCAGCATCGTTAGGGGACCCTACCCCTCGAATGAGCAGTTCTTC	CASIVRGPYPSNEQFF
TRBJ2-2	few	TRBV7-8	.	16	TGTGCCAGCAGCCCCGAGGCTTTCAGGGGCACCGGGGAGCTGTTTTTT	CASSPEAFRGTGELFF
TRBJ1-3	.	TRBV7-9	.	19	TGTGCCAGCAGCCTATTCGACATTAAGCGGGGAGATACTGGAAACACCATATATTTT	CASSLFDIKRGDTGNTIYF
TRBJ2-1	.	TRBV5-1	TRBD2	15	TGCGCCAGCAGCCCGGGGACTAGCGGGAACAATGAGCAGTTCTTC	CASSPGTSGNNEQFF
TRBJ1-4	.	TRBV7-8	.	16	TGTGCCAGCAGCTTAGGGACGGCGTTGGGTAATGAAAAACTGTTTTTT	CASSLGTALGNEKLFF
TRBJ2-1	.	TRBV29-1	TRBD2	14	TGCAGCGTCGAGGGACTAGCGGAAGCCAATGAGCAGTTCTTC	CSVEGLAEANEQFF
TRBJ2-5	few	TRBV27	.	14	TGTGCCAGCAGTACCCACAGGGGGGGCGAGACCCAGTACTTC	CASSTHRGGETQYF
TRBJ1-2	once	TRBV24-1	.	11	TGTGCCACCAGTGATCGAAGGGGCTACACCTTC	CATSDRRGYTF
TRBJ2-6	.	TRBV28	TRBD1	16	TGTGCCACCAATACCGGGACAGGGACTGGGGCCAACGTCCTGACTTTC	CATNTGTGTGANVLTF
TRBJ2-4	.	TRBV2	.	15	TGTGCCAGCAGCGGCCCCACGCGCACGGGGAACATTCAGTACTTC	CASSGPTRTGNIQYF
TRBJ1-2	.	TRBV4-3	.	13	TGCGCCAGCAGCTTAACTCTTAGCTATGGCTACACCTTC	CASSLTLSYGYTF
TRBJ1-5	.	TRBV2	.	13	TGTGCCAGCAAGCAGGGGACCAATCAGCCCCAGCATTTT	CASKQGTNQPQHF
TRBJ1-6	.	TRBV20-1	TRBD1	18	TGCAGTGCTAGTCCCAATAAGACCCCGGGACAGTATAATTCACCCCTCCACTTT	CSASPNKTPGQYNSPLHF
TRBJ1-4	.	TRBV4-1	.	15	TGCGCCAGCAGCCAAGAAGGAGGGGTTAATGAAAAACTGTTTTTT	CASSQEGGVNEKLFF
TRBJ2-3	.	TRBV7-2	TRBD2	16	TGTGCCAGCAGCTTAATCGGGAGGGGCGGCACAGATACGCAGTATTTT	CASSLIGRGGTDTQYF
TRBJ2-2	.	TRBV27	.	14	TGTGCCAGCAGTTTATCGCGCGGCACCGGGGAGCTGTTTTTT	CASSLSRGTGELFF
TRBJ2-2	.	TRBV5-6	TRBD2	16	TGTGCCAGCAGCTTCTATTTTGCGGGAGGCACCGGGGAGCTGTTTTTT	CASSFYFAGGTGELFF
TRBJ2-7	few	TRBV27	TRBD2	14	TGTGCCAGCAGATTGACTAGCGGGGCCTACGAGCAGTACTTC	CASRLTSGAYEQYF
TRBJ2-3	.	TRBV7-3	.	14	TGTGCCAGCAGCCCAGGACTCTCCACAGATACGCAGTATTTT	CASSPGLSTDTQYF
TRBJ2-6	.	TRBV6-4	.	17	TGTGCCAGCAGTGCCGGGGCGGACTACTCTGGGGCCAACGTCCTGACTTTC	CASSAGADYSGANVLTF
TRBJ2-5	.	TRBV3-1/TRBV3-2	TRBD2	14	TGTGCCAGCAGCCAGCACAGCGGGGAAGAGACCCAGTACTTC	CASSQHSGEETQYF
TRBJ1-5	.	TRBV28	.	14	TGTGCCAGCAGTTCGGGAGACAGGAATCAGCCCCAGCATTTT	CASSSGDRNQPQHF
TRBJ1-2	few	TRBV28	TRBD1	13	TGTGCCAGCAGCCCAGGGGGCAACTATGGCTACACCTTC	CASSPGGNYGYTF
TRBJ2-5	once	TRBV6-5	.	15	TGTGCCAGCAGTTACACCCCGGGTCCAGGGGTGACCCAGTACTTC	CASSYTPGPGVTQYF
TRBJ2-1	.	TRBV5-1	.	14	TGCGCCAGCAGCTTGATTCCCGGGGACAATGAGCAGTTCTTC	CASSLIPGDNEQFF
TRBJ2-2	once	TRBV5-1	TRBD1	16	TGCGCCAGCACCCTACAGGGGCTCCTCGACACCGGGGAGCTGTTTTTT	CASTLQGLLDTGELFF
TRBJ1-2	.	TRBV28	TRBD1	16	TGTGCCAGCAGGTCCGGACAGGGGGCTGGTAACTATGGCTACACCTTC	CASRSGQGAGNYGYTF
TRBJ1-3	.	TRBV27	TRBD1	16	TGTGCCAGCAGCACATGGGGGACAGGGGGCCGAAACACCATATATTTT	CASSTWGTGGRNTIYF
TRBJ2-1	.	TRBV9	.	17	TGTGCCAGCAGCGTTCCCCGGGATCATGTCTCCTACAATGAGCAGTTCTTC	CASSVPRDHVSYNEQFF
TRBJ2-3	.	TRBV29-1	TRBD2	13	TGCAGCGTTGAATTTGGACTAGTCCCGAATTTGTATTTT	CSVEFGLVPNLYF
TRBJ1-3	.	TRBV29-1	TRBD1	14	TGCAGCGTTGCCCCTACAGGGGTCGGGGGCACCATATATTTT	CSVAPTGVGGTIYF
TRBJ2-1	few	TRBV15	.	16	TGTGCCACCAGCAGGTCCCTAGCACTCAACTACAATGAGCAGTTCTTC	CATSRSLALNYNEQFF
TRBJ1-2	.	TRBV9	TRBD1	14	TGTGCCAGCAGCGTAGAAGGGGGCTATGAGGGCTACACCTTC	CASSVEGGYEGYTF
TRBJ2-7	.	TRBV28	.	15	TGTGCCAGCAAATCCGGGCGGACCGGCCCCTACGAGCAGTACTTC	CASKSGRTGPYEQYF
TRBJ2-1	.	TRBV11-3	.	15	TGTGCCAGCAGTCGCAGGGGCCCTTCGGGGTATGAGCAGTTCTTC	CASSRRGPSGYEQFF
TRBJ1-1	.	TRBV7-2	TRBD1	14	TGTGCCAGCAGCATCCAGGGACAGGGGACTGAAGCTTTCTTT	CASSIQGQGTEAFF
TRBJ2-1	.	TRBV24-1	TRBD1	17	TGTGCCACCAGTGATTCCGCTGGACAGGGGGCGGGCAATGAGCAGTTCTTC	CATSDSAGQGAGNEQFF
TRBJ2-6	.	TRBV3-1/TRBV3-2	.	17	TGTGCCAGCAGCCAAGACAACTCCTACTCTGGGGCCAACGTCCTGACTTTC	CASSQDNSYSGANVLTF
TRBJ1-3	.	TRBV7-9	.	12	TGTGCCAGCAGCTTAGCCGGAAACACCATATATTTT	CASSLAGNTIYF
TRBJ2-1	once	TRBV2	TRBD2	12	TGTGCCAGCAGACTACTAGCGAATGAGCAGTTCTTC	CASRLLANEQFF